This TCR beta chain was sequenced in a study of cytomegalovirus exposure and HLA in healthy donors. Looking at the study overall: An earlier analysis found 100 million or so unique TCR beta sequences from 150 million to 200 million T cells.

V gave up 5 bases and J gave up 5 bases, with 6 bases separating them. There are 11 residues in the CDR3. Germline CDR1 and CDR2: SGHTS and YDEGEE. Study-wide results and caveats: Sequencing likely produced, as an artifact, a cluster of highly shared sequence variants. A later analysis found that most CMV-associated TCR beta chains appeared HLA-restricted.

PCR amplification relied on 60 Vbeta primers (plus 13 Jbeta primers). Profiling relied on immunoSEQ multiplex PCR, and the TCRdb table lists in-frame clones only, not all of them. The table shows tens of thousands of clones, with about 70% occurring only once. Notes on this clone: Its specificity is not known.

Sequences were obtained from PBMCs. V and J are TRBV5-8 and TRBJ2-3; D unresolved. The receptor's source is a man aged 35 to 55 in good health and CMV-seronegative. The CDR3 nucleotides are TGTGCCAGCAGTAGAGGAGATACGCAGTATTTT. Translated, it gives CASSRGDTQYF.